This T cell receptor beta chain was documented in a study of tissue T cells after allogeneic stem cell transplantation (dated by TCRdb to about 2022). Describing the broader study: TCR beta repertoires were profiled across many tissues obtained from research autopsies of patients with and without GVHD, as well as in mouse models of GVHD. The human arm was a prospective observational study without blinding or randomization.

The paper's findings and limits, for the study overall: Within patients, how anatomically similar the tissues were was a key factor in shaping TCR repertoire composition, regardless of disease or transplant status. The study did not determine which tissue TCRs were alloreactive or antigen-specific, and some clones might have been persisting host cells. The patient cohort was small and varied clinically, and sampling depth was recognized as a limitation. Only a few T cell clones appeared in more than one patient, yet motif-based clustering showed tissue-specific repertoire signatures that were shared between patients. Blood and spleen T cells captured only a limited portion of the TCR repertoire detected in tissues, in both patients and mice.

The library relied on the immunoSEQ multiplex PCR assay. Adaptive Biotechnologies performed the TCRbeta CDR3 sequencing at survey depth and reported CDR3 sequences, V/J genes, productive frequency and template counts. Amplification of TCR beta CDR3 regions was performed from genomic DNA rather than from RNA. The original methods were these. Jensen-Shannon divergence served to quantify pairwise repertoire overlap between tissues, with 0 meaning identical and 1 meaning complete divergence. Based on pairwise JSD values, tissues were grouped by single-linkage agglomerative hierarchical clustering, and the results were shown as dendrograms. GLIPH2 was run on all patient samples with simulation_depth 1000, kmer_min_depth 3, cdr3_length_cutoff 8, keeping groups with more than two unique CDR3s. In a standardized tissue-overlap score, Jaccard GLIPH-group overlap across patients was extrapolated to a standard repertoire size of 1000 clones. Linear mixed-effect models, with tissue included as a fixed effect and individual included as a random effect, were used to assess associations of diversity with clinical or experimental variables. Drawn from immuneACCESS, this table holds only the in-frame rearrangements with V and J called that TCRdb kept. Clones are partly lost; checked studies trace under half to an unresolved V gene and leave the rest unexplained. Clone size and the V and J calls come from that table; the DNA yielded D and trimming. This sample lists about 48,000 clones; roughly four fifths were detected once. The leading ten clones occupy 0.7% of the sample.

As for this clone: What this receptor recognizes is not known. Mouse gene names and germline sequences are used here. From the germline J gene comes the end of the CDR3, since the read stops 1 residue before it.

The germline V gene (reference sequence) gives CDR1 as FNHDT and CDR2 as SITEND. V and J are trimmed by 0 bases and 7 bases, and the gene matches miss 5 bases of the junction. From the cysteine up to the phenylalanine, the CDR3 has a length of 14 residues. The DNA shown is the part of the CDR3 that was read: 39 bases, in frame from base 1. Recombination linked TRBV19 to TRBJ2-5; 7 nucleotides in the junction match TRBD2. The TCR comes from a pool of C57BL/6 mice in good health. Sequencing input: sorted cells pooled from one or two spleens. CDR3 sequence: CASSIAGGRNTQYF. The CDR3 bases that were read are TGTGCCAGCAGTATAGCTGGGGGAAGAAACACCCAGTAC. This CDR3, with the reference TRBV19 and TRBJ2-5 proteins standing in past its ends, gives the full variable domain GGIITQTPKFLIGQEGQKLTLKCQQNFNHDTMYWYRQDSGKGLRLIYYSITENDLQKGDLSEGYDASREKKSSFSLTVTSAQKNEMAVFLCASSIAGGRNTQYFGPGTRLLVL.